The clone carrying this TCR beta chain was seen ten or more times. The data belong to a study of T-cell reconstitution after alpha-beta-depleted transplantation in children. The CDR3 totals 13 residues. Germline V lookup: CDR1 SEHNR, CDR2 FQNEAQ (reference sequence). V shed 0 bases and J shed 9 bases, with 9 bases lying between them. Unique molecular identifiers tagged the TCRbeta library. TCRdb re-derived calls from the PCR reads in MiXCR, one entry per CDR3 protein. Of 200,000 or so distinct CDR3 sequences in the sample, roughly 6.5% were seen once. Sequenced material: PBMCs, taken before TCRalphabeta/CD19-depleted stem cell transplant. The TCR comes from a girl under three years old with combined immunodeficiency, due to receive a stem cell transplant. The chain links TRBV7-9 to TRBJ2-1; D unclear. The CDR3, as DNA: TGTGCCAGCAGCTTAGCGAACGTTATTGAGCAGTTCTTC. It yields the protein CASSLANVIEQFF.